What follows are 11 T cell receptor beta chains derived from one specimen sequenced in a study of T cells after yellow fever vaccination. TCRdb fed the 5' RACE reads into MiXCR, producing one record per CDR3 protein. The sample has a few hundred thousand distinct CDR3 sequences, around 16% seen once. Sample: PBMCs, taken about 5 days after the first yellow fever vaccination. The source is a man aged 18 to 35 who received the YFV17D yellow fever vaccine.

The CDR3: CSAYSGTSGGTRSDTQYF. The CDR3 coding sequence is TGCAGTGCTTATTCGGGGACTAGCGGGGGAACGAGGTCAGATACGCAGTATTTT. The chain is built from TRBV20-1 and TRBJ2-3; the match to TRBD2 covers 14 bases. The CDR3 totals 18 residues. CDR1 and CDR2 from the germline V gene are DFQATT and SNEGSKA (reference sequence). The trim removed 5 bases at V and 4 bases at J, leaving 14 bases unmatched.

This clonotype appeared a few times. The chain has TRBV5-5 and TRBJ2-3; D is possibly TRBD1 or TRBD2 (6 bases each). The CDR3 has 14 amino acids. Germline CDR1 is SGHKS and CDR2 is YYEKEE (reference sequence). V was trimmed by 2 bases and J by 6 bases, leaving 13 bases between them. The CDR3 DNA follows: TGTGCCAGCAGCTTCGGGGGCGGTTTTGATACGCAGTATTTT. Its protein is CASSFGGGFDTQYF. Using reference TRBV5-5 and TRBJ2-3 for the parts outside the CDR3, the full variable domain is DAGVTQSPTHLIKTRGQQVTLRCSPISGHKSVSWYQQVLGQGPQFIFQYYEKEERGRGNFPDRFSARQFPNYSSELNVNALLLGDSALYLCASSFGGGFDTQYFGPGTRLTVL.

The J gene is TRBJ2-7, the V gene TRBV4-1; 12 bases fit TRBD1. CDR1 is MGHRA, CDR2 YSYEKL, per germline. CDR3 length: 18 amino acids. J lost 0 bases, V lost 4 bases, and 10 bases had no gene match. Written as DNA, the CDR3 is TGCGCCAGCAGCCGAATTACCGGGACAGGGGGCCTCTCCTACGAGCAGTACTTC. Translating it yields CASSRITGTGGLSYEQYF.

The chain carries TRBV7-9 and TRBJ1-1; the D gene is possibly TRBD1 (6 bases). The germline V and J ends were trimmed by 5 bases and 11 bases, with 18 bases remaining between them. The CDR3 extends over 13 amino acids. The germline CDR1 and CDR2 sequences are SEHNR and FQNEAQ (reference sequence). The CDR3 spells CASSTTGRPGAFF. The CDR3 DNA sequence: TGTGCCAGCAGCACCACAGGGCGTCCGGGGGCTTTCTTT.

The chain has TRBV5-1 and TRBJ1-2, with 8 bases lining up with TRBD1. This CDR3 is built from 15 residues. V shed 0 bases and J 8 bases; nucleotides not matched to a gene: 9. Germline CDR1 SGHRS, CDR2 YFSETQ. DNA of the CDR3: TGCGCCAGCAGCTTGGGACAGGGGCCCTATGTGGGCTACACCTTC. It yields the protein CASSLGQGPYVGYTF.

The chain combines TRBV4-3 with TRBJ2-2; D is tentatively TRBD1 or TRBD2 (6 bases each). The germline gives CDR1 LGHNA, CDR2 YSLEER. Trimming removed 0 bases from V and 4 bases from J, with 9 bases in between. This CDR3 contains 15 residues. CDR3 sequence: CASSQDRGPTGELFF. As DNA, the CDR3 is TGCGCCAGCAGCCAAGACCGGGGGCCCACCGGGGAGCTGTTTTTT.

V gene TRBV20-1 combines with J gene TRBJ2-1, with D perhaps TRBD1 (6 bases). V lost 8 bases and J lost 1, with 9 bases in between. The CDR3 contains 12 residues. From germline, CDR1 is DFQATT and CDR2 SNEGSKA (reference sequence). CDR3 sequence (DNA): TGCAGTACCAGGGGTTCCTACAATGAGCAGTTCTTC. Protein sequence: CSTRGSYNEQFF.

This clonotype has only a few counts. The CDR3 bases are TGCAGTGCTGAGGACAGGGCCAGGACTGAAGCTTTCTTT. As protein: CSAEDRARTEAFF. The chain recombines TRBV20-1 with TRBJ1-1; 8 nucleotides agree with TRBD1. This CDR3 contains 13 residues. The germline CDR1 and CDR2 sequences are DFQATT and SNEGSKA (reference sequence). V gave up 5 bases and J gave up 5 bases; unmatched junction bases: 7.

The genes are TRBV9 and TRBJ1-4, with 7 nucleotides matching TRBD1. The length of the CDR3 is 14 residues. V dropped 6 bases and J dropped 3; count of bases not matched to a gene: 5. Germline CDR1 reads SGDLS; CDR2 reads YYNGEE. The CDR3 DNA sequence: TGTGCCAGCACCCCAGGGGGGGCTAATGAAAAACTGTTTTTT. Translating it yields CASTPGGANEKLFF.

This clonotype was counted only a few times. The rearrangement joins TRBV21-1 to TRBJ1-2. TRBV21-1 is tagged as a pseudogene. The CDR3 has 13 residues. The CDR3 region has the DNA TGTGCCAGCAGCAAAGGTGGAGGGTCTGGCTACACCTTC. It yields the protein CASSKGGGSGYTF.

This rearrangement joins TRBV29-1 to TRBJ1-1; D is unresolved. The CDR3 consists of 15 residues. Trimming removed 4 bases from V and 1 base from J, with 16 bases in between. Germline loops: CDR1 SQVTM, CDR2 ANQGSEA. The CDR3 sequence: CSVVPLGSQNTEAFF. CDR3 DNA sequence: TGCAGCGTTGTCCCCCTGGGCAGCCAGAACACTGAAGCTTTCTTT.